These T cell receptor beta chains were read from a single sample in a study of cytomegalovirus exposure and HLA in healthy donors. Repertoires were generated with immunoSEQ multiplex PCR, while TCRdb's copy carries only in-frame clones and drops some. The table includes about 150,000 clones, 79% detected once. The sequenced material came from PBMCs. Every receptor here comes from a man in his fifties or sixties in good health and CMV-seropositive. CDR3s include the opening cysteine and the closing phenylalanine or tryptophan. A D gene is named only where the DNA matches it firmly. Clone size is given for some rows only: seen once, a few or many times, or a class if the clone is expanded.

d_call,j_call,v_call,clone_size,cdr3_nt,cdr3_aa
.,TRBJ2-6,TRBV4-1,.,TGCGCCAGCAGCCAAGTCAGATACTCTGGGGCCAACGTCCTGACTTTC,CASSQVRYSGANVLTF
.,TRBJ2-1,TRBV27,.,TGTGCCAGCAGTTTCCCCAGTAGCCCCCCCTACAATGAGCAGTTCTTC,CASSFPSSPPYNEQFF
TRBD2,TRBJ2-7,TRBV15,.,TGTGCCACCAGCAGAGATCTTGGGCTAGCGGGATACGAGCAGTACTTC,CATSRDLGLAGYEQYF
TRBD2,TRBJ2-7,TRBV11-3,.,TGTGCCAGCAGCCCCCGTAGCGGGAGGGCTTCGTCCTACGAGCAGTACTTC,CASSPRSGRASSYEQYF
TRBD2,TRBJ2-7,TRBV27,.,TGTGCCAGCAAAACTAGCGGGAGGGCCTTCTACGAGCAGTACTTC,CASKTSGRAFYEQYF
.,TRBJ2-7,TRBV28,.,TGTGCCAGCACCGTGACAGGGACTTCCAGGGAGCAGTACTTC,CASTVTGTSREQYF
TRBD1,TRBJ1-2,TRBV7-9,.,TGTTCCAGCAGCCAATCGACAGGGGGTAACTATGGCTACACCTTC,CSSSQSTGGNYGYTF
.,TRBJ1-6,TRBV7-9,once,TGTGCCAGCAGCTTAAGGGGGAGTGATTCACCCCTCCACTTT,CASSLRGSDSPLHF
.,TRBJ2-7,TRBV28,.,TGTGCCAGCAGTTTATGGGCAGGTAGCTCCTACGAGCAGTACTTC,CASSLWAGSSYEQYF
.,TRBJ1-1,TRBV11-2,.,TGTGCCAGCAGCTTAGTAGCGGGGGCTATTGAAGCTTTCTTT,CASSLVAGAIEAFF
TRBD2,TRBJ2-3,TRBV5-1,.,TGCGCCAGCAGCTTGCCTAGCGGGGCCACAGATACGCAGTATTTT,CASSLPSGATDTQYF
.,TRBJ2-7,TRBV27,.,TGTGCCAGCAGTTTCGGTGCCGGGGAATTGGAGCAGTACTTC,CASSFGAGELEQYF
.,TRBJ1-5,TRBV19,.,TGTGCCAGTAGTACAAAGAAATCAACAGGGCGAGGCCAGCCCCAGCATTTT,CASSTKKSTGRGQPQHF
.,TRBJ2-2,TRBV19,.,TGTGCCAGTAGATGGACAGACACCGGGGAGCTGTTTTTT,CASRWTDTGELFF
TRBD1,TRBJ2-7,TRBV6-6,.,TGTGCCAGCAGTTACCGAGGGGGCGTCCAATCCTACGAGCAGTACTTC,CASSYRGGVQSYEQYF
.,TRBJ2-2,TRBV28,.,TGTGCCAGCAGTACCACAGGCCACACCGGGGAGCTGTTTTTT,CASSTTGHTGELFF
TRBD2,TRBJ2-3,TRBV7-9,few,TGTGCCAGCAGCCATAGCGGGAGGGGCACAGATACGCAGTATTTT,CASSHSGRGTDTQYF
TRBD2,TRBJ2-3,TRBV18,.,TGTGCCAGCTCACGGCTTCTAGCGGGAGGTGGCACAGATACGCAGTATTTT,CASSRLLAGGGTDTQYF
.,TRBJ2-1,TRBV11-2,few,TGTGCCAGCAGCTTAGATCAGGTCAATGAGCAGTTCTTC,CASSLDQVNEQFF
TRBD1,TRBJ1-2,TRBV5-4,.,TGTGCCAGCGGTGGACAGGCGAACTATGGCTACACCTTC,CASGGQANYGYTF
.,TRBJ2-1,TRBV28,.,TGTGCCAGCAGGGCGACCGAGAGGTCCTACAATGAGCAGTTCTTC,CASRATERSYNEQFF
.,TRBJ2-5,TRBV15,.,TGTGCCACCAGCGAGCCCCCCTCCGGCCAGTACTTC,CATSEPPSGQYF
.,TRBJ1-1,TRBV4-1,.,TGCGCCAGCAGCCAAGATAGGGGTATGAACACTGAAGCTTTCTTT,CASSQDRGMNTEAFF
.,TRBJ2-5,TRBV5-1,.,TGCGCCAGCAGCTTGGTGCCTGGTAGGGGGTACCAAGAGACCCAGTACTTC,CASSLVPGRGYQETQYF
.,TRBJ1-5,TRBV21-1,.,TGTGCCAGCAGGGGGACAGAAAATCAGCCCCAGCATTTT,CASRGTENQPQHF
TRBD1,TRBJ2-5,TRBV29-1,once,TGCAGCGGGGGCCTGGACAGGGACATCCAAGAGACCCAGTACTTC,CSGGLDRDIQETQYF
.,TRBJ1-2,TRBV2,.,TGTGCCAGCATCCCCTGGGTAGGGGCTAACTATGGCTACACCTTC,CASIPWVGANYGYTF
.,TRBJ2-1,TRBV4-1,.,TGCGCCAGCAGCCACCCCAAGGGCGGGTCTCACTCCTACAATGAGCAGTTCTTC,CASSHPKGGSHSYNEQFF
.,TRBJ1-5,TRBV28,.,TGTGCCAGCAGTTTGGTGGACAGAGCTTTTAGCAATCAGCCCCAGCATTTT,CASSLVDRAFSNQPQHF
TRBD1,TRBJ2-7,TRBV29-1,.,TGCAGCGTTGAAACGCCAGGGGGCTACGAGCAGTACTTC,CSVETPGGYEQYF
TRBD1,TRBJ2-7,TRBV7-3,.,TGTGCCAGCGGACAGGGCCCCTACGAGCAGTACTTC,CASGQGPYEQYF
.,TRBJ1-6,TRBV7-9,.,TGTTCCAGCAGCTTGCCCGGGAATTCACCCCTCCACTTT,CSSSLPGNSPLHF
.,TRBJ2-7,TRBV5-6,few,TGTGCCAGCAGCTTGGGGGGCAGAACTAACAACGAGCAGTACTTC,CASSLGGRTNNEQYF
.,TRBJ2-7,TRBV4-1,once,TGCGCCAGCAGCCAAGAAGAGGCAGGGGCCGAGCAGTACTTC,CASSQEEAGAEQYF
TRBD1,TRBJ1-1,TRBV28,.,TGTGCCAGCAGGCAAACCGGGACAGATGAAGCTTTCTTT,CASRQTGTDEAFF
TRBD1,TRBJ2-1,TRBV29-1,.,TGCAGCGTTCGATCCCCGGGACAGGGGGACTACAATGAGCAGTTCTTC,CSVRSPGQGDYNEQFF
.,TRBJ1-6,TRBV19,.,TGTGCCAGCGGGCGAGGGAGAATAAGCTCCTATAATTCACCCCTCCACTTT,CASGRGRISSYNSPLHF
TRBD2,TRBJ2-7,TRBV7-9,.,TGTTCCAGCAGCTCCGGGGAGGGAGCCGAGCAGTACTTC,CSSSSGEGAEQYF
.,TRBJ1-2,TRBV5-5,.,TGTGCCAGCAGCCCGCACCCGGGGATAAGCTATGGCTACACCTTC,CASSPHPGISYGYTF
.,TRBJ2-1,TRBV6-1,.,TGTGCCAGCAGGGAGCGGATTGGCTATGAGCAGTTCTTC,CASRERIGYEQFF
TRBD2,TRBJ2-5,TRBV2,once,TGTGCCAGCAGTGAAATCGGGGGGGTGACAGAGACCCAGTACTTC,CASSEIGGVTETQYF
TRBD1,TRBJ1-6,TRBV18,many,TGTGCCAGCTCACCACCAACAGGGGATAATTCACCCCTCCACTTT,CASSPPTGDNSPLHF